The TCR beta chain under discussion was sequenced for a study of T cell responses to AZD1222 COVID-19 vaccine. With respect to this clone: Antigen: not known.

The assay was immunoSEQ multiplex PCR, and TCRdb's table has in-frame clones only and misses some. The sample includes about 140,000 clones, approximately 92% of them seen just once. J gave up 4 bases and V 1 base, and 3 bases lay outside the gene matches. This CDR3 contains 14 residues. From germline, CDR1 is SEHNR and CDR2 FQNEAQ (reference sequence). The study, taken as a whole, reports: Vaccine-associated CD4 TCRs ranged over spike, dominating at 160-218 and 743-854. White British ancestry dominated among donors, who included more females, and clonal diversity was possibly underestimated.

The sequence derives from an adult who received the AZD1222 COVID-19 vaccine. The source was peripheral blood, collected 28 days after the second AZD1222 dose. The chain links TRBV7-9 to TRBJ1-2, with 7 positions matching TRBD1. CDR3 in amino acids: CASSLGTGVYGYTF. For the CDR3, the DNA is TGTGCCAGCAGCTTAGGAACAGGGGTCTATGGCTACACCTTC.